A selection of T cell receptor beta chains follows, all from one sample in a study of T cell responses to AZD1222 COVID-19 vaccine. The table came from immunoSEQ multiplex PCR; TCRdb's copy has only in-frame clones and leaves some out. The sample contains about 140,000 clones, 85% of which appear only once. The sequenced sample was peripheral blood, obtained 28 days after the second dose of the MenACWY control vaccine. The receptors were gathered from an adult who received the MenACWY meningococcal vaccine as a control. CDR3s include the opening cysteine and the closing phenylalanine or tryptophan.

cdr3_aa: CASSLNRVNDQPQHF; j_call: TRBJ1-5; v_call: TRBV18
cdr3_aa: CASSLDVFGRETSEAFF; j_call: TRBJ1-1; v_call: TRBV11-3
cdr3_aa: CASSVGTGISTDTQYF; j_call: TRBJ2-3; v_call: TRBV9
cdr3_aa: CASTPVGGETQYF; j_call: TRBJ2-5; v_call: TRBV7-6
cdr3_aa: CASGGQGNANYGYTF; j_call: TRBJ1-2; v_call: TRBV6-5
cdr3_aa: CAISVGGGLGEVYYGYTF; j_call: TRBJ1-2; v_call: TRBV10-3
cdr3_aa: CASSLGGASYNEQFF; j_call: TRBJ2-1; v_call: TRBV7-7
cdr3_aa: CASSQGDSRELFF; j_call: TRBJ2-2; v_call: TRBV3-1/TRBV3-2
cdr3_aa: CASGQSVLNTEAFF; j_call: TRBJ1-1; v_call: TRBV5-1
cdr3_aa: CASSQDRRGHYGYTF; j_call: TRBJ1-2; v_call: TRBV14
cdr3_aa: CATSAIGTGVAFF; j_call: TRBJ1-1; v_call: TRBV24-1
cdr3_aa: CASSSGPGTGRGTQYF; j_call: TRBJ2-5; v_call: TRBV7-6
cdr3_aa: CASSVAREFRDTQYF; j_call: TRBJ2-3; v_call: TRBV2
cdr3_aa: CASSHDGNSGNTIYF; j_call: TRBJ1-3; v_call: TRBV5-1
cdr3_aa: CASRGHQETQYF; j_call: TRBJ2-5; v_call: TRBV25-1
cdr3_aa: CAISEGQHTGELFF; j_call: TRBJ2-2; v_call: TRBV10-3
cdr3_aa: CASSPGGRGNEKLFF; j_call: TRBJ1-4; v_call: TRBV3-1/TRBV3-2
cdr3_aa: CSATGPYEQYF; j_call: TRBJ2-7; v_call: TRBV20-1
cdr3_aa: CASSPGITRGELFF; j_call: TRBJ2-2; v_call: TRBV19
cdr3_aa: CASSSLERLHAEAFF; j_call: TRBJ1-1; v_call: TRBV6-2/TRBV6-3
cdr3_aa: CASSPLYEGFEQFF; j_call: TRBJ2-1; v_call: TRBV6-5
cdr3_aa: CASSQHHSSRTDTQYF; j_call: TRBJ2-3; v_call: TRBV3-1/TRBV3-2
cdr3_aa: CARGRANGELFF; j_call: TRBJ2-2; v_call: TRBV2
cdr3_aa: CASRKQIANYGYTF; j_call: TRBJ1-2; v_call: TRBV6-5
cdr3_aa: CAGGGRGTGELFF; j_call: TRBJ2-2; v_call: TRBV19
cdr3_aa: CASSRYDSGMGVF; j_call: TRBJ2-3; v_call: TRBV7-9
cdr3_aa: CASSLVSSQETQYF; j_call: TRBJ2-5; v_call: TRBV5-1
cdr3_aa: CASSFRQGHGYTF; j_call: TRBJ1-2; v_call: TRBV27
cdr3_aa: CASKPSGTENEKLFF; j_call: TRBJ1-4; v_call: TRBV28
cdr3_aa: CAWNPLQNYGYTF; j_call: TRBJ1-2; v_call: TRBV30
cdr3_aa: CASSPLGGRDGYTF; j_call: TRBJ1-2; v_call: TRBV11-1
cdr3_aa: CASSPGTVRYGYTF; j_call: TRBJ1-2; v_call: TRBV6-5
cdr3_aa: CASTPPYRGASTDTQYF; j_call: TRBJ2-3; v_call: TRBV19
cdr3_aa: CASTSDRLNTEAFF; j_call: TRBJ1-1; v_call: TRBV19
cdr3_aa: CASRGPFEAFF; j_call: TRBJ1-1; v_call: TRBV12-5
cdr3_aa: CAWSLGGNEDTQYF; j_call: TRBJ2-3; v_call: TRBV30
cdr3_aa: CASSLGGTNNEQFF; j_call: TRBJ2-1; v_call: TRBV7-2
cdr3_aa: CASSGRDGATDTQYF; j_call: TRBJ2-3; v_call: TRBV5-1
cdr3_aa: CASSQGGRNTEAFF; j_call: TRBJ1-1; v_call: TRBV3-1/TRBV3-2
cdr3_aa: CASSIDWIRDEAFF; j_call: TRBJ1-1; v_call: TRBV19
cdr3_aa: CASSLGVIPLRGYTF; j_call: TRBJ1-2; v_call: TRBV7-8
cdr3_aa: CASSPLGQNTGELFF; j_call: TRBJ2-2; v_call: TRBV7-7
cdr3_aa: CASSFGDRTYEQYF; j_call: TRBJ2-7; v_call: TRBV7-9
cdr3_aa: CATRDREGYGYTF; j_call: TRBJ1-2; v_call: TRBV24-1
cdr3_aa: CASSLGDSPINSPLHF; j_call: TRBJ1-6; v_call: TRBV11-2
cdr3_aa: CAWSEWRGRGNQPQHF; j_call: TRBJ1-5; v_call: TRBV30
cdr3_aa: CASSPVGLGNEQFF; j_call: TRBJ2-1; v_call: TRBV18
cdr3_aa: CASSLGAYSGRSNEQYF; j_call: TRBJ2-7; v_call: TRBV5-1
cdr3_aa: CASSLAAGVGTEAFF; j_call: TRBJ1-1; v_call: TRBV7-2
cdr3_aa: CAIGQSNSYEQYF; j_call: TRBJ2-7; v_call: TRBV10-3
cdr3_aa: CASSSGERINIQYF; j_call: TRBJ2-4; v_call: TRBV9
cdr3_aa: CASSLGTGGGNYGYTF; j_call: TRBJ1-2; v_call: TRBV5-1